This entry describes one T cell receptor (beta chain). The data derive from a study of blood T cell repertoires in COVID-19. On the study more broadly: The United States, Italy and Spain were the sources of the acute and convalescent COVID-19 samples. PBMCs, B-cell-depleted T cells, or T cells were the source of the cDNA or gDNA that made up the material.

Source study methods: Amplification of reference gene primers was used by the study to estimate nucleated cell counts. The method was immunoSEQ multiplex PCR; TCRdb's version includes in-frame clones alone and lacks a portion of them. V and J calls and clone size are copied from that table; D and trimming were computed from the DNA. The repertoire holds about 220,000 clones, with roughly nine tenths as singletons. Germline assignment: CDR1 LNHDA and CDR2 SQIVND (reference sequence). V was pared by 3 bases and J by 1 base, with 10 bases between. The CDR3 has 15 residues. The J gene is TRBJ2-1, the V gene TRBV19, with D maybe TRBD2 (6 bases). The TCR was taken from a man aged 35-49 years with acute or convalescent COVID-19. The sample was peripheral blood. CDR3 region: CASSINGGSYNEQFF. The CDR3 DNA sequence: TGTGCCAGTAGTATTAATGGAGGGTCCTACAATGAGCAGTTCTTC.